This TCR beta chain was documented in a study of Graves' ophthalmopathy and Graves' hyperthyroidism. Overall study context: Hyperthyroidism qualified as stable when ophthalmopathy did not develop within 18 months of follow-up. Points from the study as a whole: A 13-signature model separated ophthalmopathy from stable hyperthyroidism, reaching 85% to 90% sensitivity and roughly 84% specificity cross-validated.

Note on this clonotype: Its antigen is not identified.

RNA transcripts served as template for amplifying TCR beta CDR3 sequences. The authors performed first-round RT-PCR with HTBI primers and then a second-round multiplex PCR. TCRdb analysed the multiplex PCR reads with MiXCR anew, one entry per CDR3 protein. The sample has about 1.1 million distinct CDR3 sequences; about 40% are singletons. Hyperthyroidism patients had new diagnoses, durations under 2 months, and ages of 18 to 65. Thyroid ultrasound, orbital computed tomography, TRAb, serum thyroxine and clinical symptoms formed the basis of diagnosis. Germline CDR1 SNHLY, CDR2 FYNNEI. V was pared by 5 bases and J by 3 bases, with 8 bases between. This CDR3 contains 14 residues.

The chain recombines TRBV2 with TRBJ1-6; maybe TRBD1 (5 bases). This TCR came from an adult man with Graves' hyperthyroidism. Sequencing was done on a sample of peripheral blood or thyroid tissue (not recorded which). This chain's CDR3 is CASSRGGYNSPLHF. DNA for the CDR3: TGTGCCAGCAGTCGGGGCGGCTATAATTCACCCCTCCACTTT.